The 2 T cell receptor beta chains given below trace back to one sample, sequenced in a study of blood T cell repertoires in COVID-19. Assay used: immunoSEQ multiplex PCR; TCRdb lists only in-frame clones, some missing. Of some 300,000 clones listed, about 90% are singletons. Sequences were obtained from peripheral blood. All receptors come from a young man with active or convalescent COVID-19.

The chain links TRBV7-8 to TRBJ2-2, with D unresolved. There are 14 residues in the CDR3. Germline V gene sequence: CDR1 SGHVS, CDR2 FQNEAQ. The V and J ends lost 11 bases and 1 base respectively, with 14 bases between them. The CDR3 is CAGFIGLNTGELFF. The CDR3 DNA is TGTGCCGGCTTCATTGGGCTGAACACCGGGGAGCTGTTTTTT.

CDR3 sequence reads: CASSEGGATDTQYF. In nucleotides, the CDR3 is TGTGCCAGCAGTGAGGGGGGGGCAACAGATACGCAGTATTTT. The rearrangement uses TRBV6-1 and TRBJ2-3; D is possibly TRBD2 (7 bases). Germline assignment: CDR1 MNHNS and CDR2 SASEGT. There are 14 residues in the CDR3. The germline V and J ends were trimmed by 3 bases and 3 bases, with 10 bases remaining between them.